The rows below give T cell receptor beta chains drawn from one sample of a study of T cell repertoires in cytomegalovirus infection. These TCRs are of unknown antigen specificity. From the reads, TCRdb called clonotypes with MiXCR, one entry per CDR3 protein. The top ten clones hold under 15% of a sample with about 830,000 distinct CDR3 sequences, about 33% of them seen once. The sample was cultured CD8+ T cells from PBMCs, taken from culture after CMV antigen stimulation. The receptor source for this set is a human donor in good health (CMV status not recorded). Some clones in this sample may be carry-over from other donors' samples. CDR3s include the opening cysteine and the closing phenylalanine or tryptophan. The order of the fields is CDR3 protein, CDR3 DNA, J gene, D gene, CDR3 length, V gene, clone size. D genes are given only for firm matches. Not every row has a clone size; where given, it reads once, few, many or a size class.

CASSLTGAGNTIYF TGTGCCAGCAGCTTGACAGGGGCTGGAAACACCATATATTTT TRBJ1-3 TRBD1 14 TRBV12-3/TRBV12-4 many
CASRGNQETQYF TGTGCCAGCAGGGGAAACCAAGAGACCCAGTACTTC TRBJ2-5 - 12 TRBV7-9 many
CASSPDKRNTEAFF TGCGCCAGCAGCCCCGATAAAAGAAACACTGAAGCTTTCTTT TRBJ1-1 - 14 TRBV4-1 many
CSVVSTNTEAFF TGCAGCGTTGTGAGCACGAACACTGAAGCTTTCTTT TRBJ1-1 - 12 TRBV29-1 many
CASSNGDPNYGYTF TGTGCCAGCAGTAACGGGGACCCCAACTATGGCTACACCTTC TRBJ1-2 - 14 TRBV27 -
CSVGGLNTEAFF TGCAGCGTTGGTGGCCTCAACACTGAAGCTTTCTTT TRBJ1-1 - 12 TRBV29-1 -
CASSLPLSRTEEYGYTF TGTGCCAGCAGTTTGCCCCTTAGCCGGACGGAGGAATATGGCTACACCTTC TRBJ1-2 - 17 TRBV12-3/TRBV12-4 -
CASSLYIEVVREAFF TGTGCCAGCAGCTTATATATTGAGGTGGTACGTGAAGCTTTCTTT TRBJ1-1 - 15 TRBV7-9 -
CASSQGLLTYQETQYF TGCGCCAGCAGCCAAGGGCTCCTTACTTACCAAGAGACCCAGTACTTC TRBJ2-5 - 16 TRBV4-3 many
CASSLAPGAGELFF TGTGCCAGCAGCTTGGCCCCTGGCGCCGGGGAGCTGTTTTTT TRBJ2-2 - 14 TRBV5-5 few
CASSKWTATRGTEAFF TGTGCCAGCAGTAAGTGGACAGCCACACGAGGGACTGAAGCTTTCTTT TRBJ1-1 - 16 TRBV11-2 few